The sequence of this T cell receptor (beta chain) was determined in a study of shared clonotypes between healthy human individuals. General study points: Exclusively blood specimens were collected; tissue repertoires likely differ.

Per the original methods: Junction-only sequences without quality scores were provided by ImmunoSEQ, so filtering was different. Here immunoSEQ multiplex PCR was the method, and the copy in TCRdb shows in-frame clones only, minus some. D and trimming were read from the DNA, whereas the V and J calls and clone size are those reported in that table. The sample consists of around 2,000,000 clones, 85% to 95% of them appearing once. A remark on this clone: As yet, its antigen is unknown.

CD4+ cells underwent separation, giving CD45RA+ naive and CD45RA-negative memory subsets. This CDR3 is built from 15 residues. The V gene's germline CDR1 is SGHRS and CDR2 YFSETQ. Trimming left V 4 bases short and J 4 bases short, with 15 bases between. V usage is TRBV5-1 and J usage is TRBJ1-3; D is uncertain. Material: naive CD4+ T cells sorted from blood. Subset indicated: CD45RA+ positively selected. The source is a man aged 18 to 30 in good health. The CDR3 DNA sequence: TGCGCCAGCAGCGGACTCGGAGGGTCCGGAAACACCATATATTTT. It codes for CASSGLGGSGNTIYF. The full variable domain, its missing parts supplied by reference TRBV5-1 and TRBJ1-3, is KAGVTQTPRYLIKTRGQQVTLSCSPISGHRSVSWYQQTPGQGLQFLFEYFSETQRNKGNFPGRFSGRQFSNSRSEMNVSTLELGDSALYLCASSGLGGSGNTIYFGEGSWLTVV.